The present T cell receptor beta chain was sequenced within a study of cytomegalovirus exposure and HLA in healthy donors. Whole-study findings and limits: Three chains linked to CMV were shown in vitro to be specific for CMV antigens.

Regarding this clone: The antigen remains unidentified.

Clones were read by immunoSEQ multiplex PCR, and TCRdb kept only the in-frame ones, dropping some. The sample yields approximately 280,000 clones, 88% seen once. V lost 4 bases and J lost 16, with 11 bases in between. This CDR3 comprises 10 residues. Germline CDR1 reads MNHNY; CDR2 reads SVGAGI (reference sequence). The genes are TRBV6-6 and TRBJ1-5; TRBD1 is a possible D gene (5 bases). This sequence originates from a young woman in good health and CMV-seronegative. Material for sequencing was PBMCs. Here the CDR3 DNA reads TGTGCCAGCAGTTCAGACAGACGACATTTT. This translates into CASSSDRRHF.